This TCR beta chain came from a study of OX40 agonist ivuxolimab in advanced cancers. About the study: Patients enrolled in dose escalation were diagnosed with hepatocellular carcinoma, melanoma, renal cell or head and neck cancer.

V lost 2 bases and J 8 bases, leaving 15 bases between the germline ends. Germline assignment: CDR1 MNHNY and CDR2 SVGAGI (reference sequence). CDR3 length: 14 amino acids. Only in-frame clones appear in the TCRdb table, and some are missing; sequencing was by immunoSEQ multiplex PCR. Of about 48,000 clones listed, 70% to 80% are singletons. This sequence joins TRBV6-6 and TRBJ1-1, with D perhaps matching TRBD1 (5 bases). Sequencing was performed on CD4+ or CD8+ T cells sorted from blood, taken in a trial of the OX40 agonist ivuxolimab. This clonotype was obtained from an adult with an advanced solid tumor such as melanoma, head and neck, liver or kidney cancer. In DNA, the CDR3 is TGTGCCAGCAGTTACCAGGCTATGAACAGGGAAGCTTTCTTT. The encoded protein is CASSYQAMNREAFF.